This T cell receptor beta chain derives from a study of breast tumors, draining lymph nodes, adjacent tissues. TCRdb re-called the multiplex PCR reads with MiXCR, one entry per CDR3 protein. The profile shows about 180,000 distinct CDR3 sequences, around 33% of them singletons. Trimming stripped 6 bases from V and 7 bases from J, with 16 bases between. Germline CDR1 and CDR2: SNHLY and FYNNEI. This CDR3 is 14 amino acids long. Concerning this clonotype itself: As yet, its antigen is unknown.

Study-wide results and caveats: The data were judged consistent with most tumor T cells coming from lymph node and expanding in tumor. The lymph node origin of tumor T cells was framed as consistent with a hypothesis, not demonstrated.

Samples came from axillary lymph nodes draining the breast cancer. Material: axillary lymph node tissue. This chain uses TRBV2 with TRBJ1-5; a possible D gene is TRBD1 (5 bases). The sequence came from a female donor with breast cancer. Some clones in this sample may be carry-over from other donors' samples. CDR3 sequence: CASRTDIYEQPQHF. CDR3 bases: TGTGCCAGCAGGACAGACATCTACGAGCAGCCCCAGCATTTT.